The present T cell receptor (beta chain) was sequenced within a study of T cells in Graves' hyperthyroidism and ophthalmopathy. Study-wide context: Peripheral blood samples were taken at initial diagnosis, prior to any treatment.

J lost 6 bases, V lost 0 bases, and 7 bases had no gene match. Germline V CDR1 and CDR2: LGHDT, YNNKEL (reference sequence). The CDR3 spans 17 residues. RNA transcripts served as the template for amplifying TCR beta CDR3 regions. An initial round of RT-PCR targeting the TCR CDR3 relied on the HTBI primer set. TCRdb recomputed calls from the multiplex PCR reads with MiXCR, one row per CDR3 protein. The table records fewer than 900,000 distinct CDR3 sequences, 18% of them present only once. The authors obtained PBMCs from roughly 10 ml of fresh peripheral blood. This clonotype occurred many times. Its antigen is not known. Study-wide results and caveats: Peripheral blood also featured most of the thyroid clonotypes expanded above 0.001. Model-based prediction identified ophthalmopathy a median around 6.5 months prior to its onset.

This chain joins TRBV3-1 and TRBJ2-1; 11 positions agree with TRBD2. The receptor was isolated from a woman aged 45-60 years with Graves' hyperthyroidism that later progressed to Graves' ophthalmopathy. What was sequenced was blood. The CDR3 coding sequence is TGTGCCAGCAGCCAAGATCTGCTAGCGGGGGGCCTCAATGAGCAGTTCTTC. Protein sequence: CASSQDLLAGGLNEQFF.